This entry lists 21 T cell receptor beta chains sequenced from one sample in a study of blood T cell repertoires in COVID-19. Clones were read by immunoSEQ multiplex PCR, and TCRdb kept only the in-frame ones, dropping some. This table holds roughly 250,000 clones, roughly 84% found once. Specimen: peripheral blood. Receptors were obtained from a woman in her forties who had recovered from COVID-19.

At least ten counts were recorded for this clone. The chain recombines TRBV7-9 with TRBJ1-6; perhaps TRBD1 as D (6 bases). CDR3 size: 19 residues. The germline CDR1 and CDR2 sequences are SEHNR and FQNEAQ (reference sequence). V dropped 1 base and J dropped 10 bases, with 26 bases sitting between them. In DNA form, the CDR3 reads TGTGCCAGCAGCTTAGTTGGTTTAGGACACACAGGGCTTCGGTCACCCCTCCACTTT. Amino acids: CASSLVGLGHTGLRSPLHF.

V gene TRBV19 combines with J gene TRBJ1-5, with D possibly TRBD1 on 6 matching bases. The CDR3 loop spans 14 amino acids. Germline V gene lookup returns CDR1 LNHDA and CDR2 SQIVND (reference sequence). V lost 9 bases to trimming and J lost 0 bases, with 12 bases between them. The CDR3 is CASQTGNSNQPQHF. The CDR3 nucleotides read TGTGCCAGCCAGACAGGAAATAGCAATCAGCCCCAGCATTTT. The complete variable domain, with remaining parts taken from reference TRBV19 and TRBJ1-5, reads DGGITQSPKYLFRKEGQNVTLSCEQNLNHDAMYWYRQDPGQGLRLIYYSQIVNDFQKGDIAEGYSVSREKKESFPLTVTSAQKNPTAFYLCASQTGNSNQPQHFGDGTRLSIL.

The chain is built from TRBV18 and TRBJ2-6; 8 positions agree with TRBD1. The CDR3 contains 19 residues. The germline V gene encodes CDR1 KGHSH and CDR2 LQKENI. Trimming at V came to 1 base and at J to 1 base, leaving 9 bases not matched to a gene. The CDR3 nucleotides read TGTGCCAGCTCACCACAGAGGCCACAGGGGGGATCTGGGGCCAACGTCCTGACTTTC. Encoded protein: CASSPQRPQGGSGANVLTF. The full variable domain, its missing parts supplied by reference TRBV18 and TRBJ2-6, is NAGVMQNPRHLVRRRGQEARLRCSPMKGHSHVYWYRQLPEEGLKFMVYLQKENIIDESGMPKERFSAEFPKEGPSILRIQQVVRGDSAAYFCASSPQRPQGGSGANVLTFGAGSRLTVL.

The gene calls are TRBV27 and TRBJ1-5, with a possible D match to TRBD1 (6 bases). Trimming cost V 6 bases and J 1 base, with 16 bases left between them. The CDR3 runs to 16 residues. The germline V gene encodes CDR1 MNHEY and CDR2 SMNVEV (reference sequence). Here the CDR3 DNA reads TGTGCCAGCAGAAATTTTGGCCAGGGGAGCAATCAGCCCCAGCATTTT. Residues: CASRNFGQGSNQPQHF.

This clone was found once. This chain joins TRBV29-1 and TRBJ2-1; 9 bases match TRBD2. Germline trimming cut 4 bases from V and 4 bases from J; bases unmatched to any gene: 5. Germline loops: CDR1 SQVTM, CDR2 ANQGSEA. The length of the CDR3 is 14 residues. Here the CDR3 reads CSVGSGGIYNEQFF. In DNA, the CDR3 is TGCAGCGTTGGTAGCGGGGGAATTTACAATGAGCAGTTCTTC.

The rearrangement uses TRBV3-1 (or the pseudogene TRBV3-2) and TRBJ1-4, with D tentatively TRBD1 (5 bases). Trimming pared 4 bases from V and 7 bases from J, leaving 10 bases between. Germline loops: CDR1 LGHDT, CDR2 YNNKEL (reference sequence). This CDR3 is 13 amino acids long. The CDR3 DNA reads as TGTGCCAGCAGCCCAGGGAGGGGTGAAAAACTGTTTTTT. Encoded protein: CASSPGRGEKLFF.

The chain combines TRBV2 with TRBJ2-5, with TRBD1 as a possible D gene (6 bases). Looked up from germline, CDR1 is SNHLY and CDR2 is FYNNEI. The V gene lost 4 bases and the J gene lost 5 bases, with 20 bases spanning the gap. The CDR3 is made up of 16 amino acids. CDR3 sequence: CASSGHSEWQGETQYF. The DNA for the CDR3 is TGTGCCAGCAGTGGGCATAGCGAGTGGCAGGGGGAGACCCAGTACTTC.

This chain links TRBV6-5 with TRBJ2-7; possible D gene TRBD2, 8 bases. V was pared by 7 bases and J by 7 bases, with 20 bases between. The germline V gene encodes CDR1 MNHEY and CDR2 SVGAGI. The CDR3 totals 14 residues. The chain's CDR3 is CASTLGRGLREQYF. The CDR3 DNA follows: TGTGCCAGCACCCTCGGGAGGGGGCTAAGGGAGCAGTACTTC.

The chain employs TRBV20-1 and TRBJ1-4; D unresolved. The CDR3 sequence is 10 residues long. V lost 6 bases and J lost 7, with 6 bases in between. The germline V gene has CDR1 DFQATT and CDR2 SNEGSKA (reference sequence). The CDR3 loop is CSARGEKLFF. In nucleotides, the CDR3 is TGCAGTGCCCGAGGTGAAAAACTGTTTTTT.

The chain recombines TRBV6-5 with TRBJ1-1, with 8 bases lining up with TRBD1. Germline V gene data show CDR1 as MNHEY and CDR2 as SVGAGI. The ends lost 6 bases at V and 0 bases at J; junction bases unmatched: 3. The CDR3 sequence is 14 residues long. The CDR3 DNA follows: TGTGCCAGCAGCAGGACAGGGTTGAACACTGAAGCTTTCTTT. It yields the protein CASSRTGLNTEAFF.

This clone was observed once. The chain couples TRBV5-1 to TRBJ2-7, with 11 nucleotides matching TRBD1. The CDR3 is made up of 17 amino acids. Germline CDR1 is SGHRS and CDR2 is YFSETQ. Trimming at V came to 4 bases and at J to 4 bases, leaving 13 bases not matched to a gene. Written as DNA, the CDR3 is TGCGCCAGCAGCCCCCACCACGGACAGGGGGCAAGGTACGAGCAGTACTTC. Its translation: CASSPHHGQGARYEQYF.

A note on this clone: The sample carries other DNA sequences with the same CDR3. The chain carries TRBV5-1 and TRBJ1-1; no firm D call. Germline-derived CDR1 and CDR2 are SGHRS and YFSETQ. This CDR3 is built from 13 residues. V gave up 3 bases and J gave up 2 bases, with 8 bases separating them. The CDR3 loop reads CASSSQANTEAFF. The CDR3 nucleotides are TGCGCCAGCAGCTCTCAGGCCAACACTGAAGCTTTCTTT.

The chain carries TRBV15 and TRBJ2-7; maybe TRBD2 (7 bases). This CDR3 spans 15 amino acids. Between the trimmed V and J ends, which lost 5 bases and 5 bases, there was a span of 19 bases. Germline CDR1 is LNHNV and CDR2 is YYDKDF (reference sequence). Written as DNA, the CDR3 is TGTGCCACCAGCTACCAAGTAGGGGGGGCCGACGAGCAGTACTTC. Amino acids: CATSYQVGGADEQYF.

This clone was recorded at least ten times. The J gene is TRBJ2-2, the V gene TRBV10-3, with TRBD2 as a possible D gene (5 bases). The CDR3 contains 14 residues. Per germline, CDR1 ENHRY and CDR2 SYGVKD. The V gene lost 6 bases and the J gene lost 7 bases, with 15 bases spanning the gap. CDR3 nucleotides: TGTGCCATCAGCACCGGGAACAAAGTCGGGGAGCTGTTTTTT. As protein: CAISTGNKVGELFF.

In DNA, the CDR3 is TGTGCCAGCAGCTTAGATGGAGTGAACACTGAAGCTTTCTTT. This codes for CASSLDGVNTEAFF. V and J are TRBV13 and TRBJ1-1; D not certain. The CDR3 is 14 residues long. The V gene lost 1 base and the J gene lost 0 bases, with 6 bases spanning the gap. The V gene's germline CDR1 is PRHDT and CDR2 FYEKMQ (reference sequence).

V usage is TRBV5-1 and J usage is TRBJ1-1, with 12 bases that match TRBD1. The V gene's germline CDR1 is SGHRS and CDR2 YFSETQ. The CDR3 is made up of 16 amino acids. The trim removed 5 bases at V and 0 bases at J, leaving 5 bases unmatched. For the CDR3, the DNA is TGCGCCAGCAGGACCGGGACAGGGGGCATGAACACTGAAGCTTTCTTT. Its translation is CASRTGTGGMNTEAFF.

The chain recombines TRBV18 with TRBJ2-3, with D unclear. Germline CDR1 is KGHSH and CDR2 is LQKENI. This CDR3 contains 14 residues. Trimming removed 2 bases from V and 0 bases from J, with 6 bases in between. This chain's CDR3 is CASSPGGSTDTQYF. The DNA for the CDR3 is TGTGCCAGCTCACCAGGTGGCAGCACAGATACGCAGTATTTT.

The chain has TRBV27 and TRBJ2-7, with 7 bases lining up with TRBD2. Germline CDR1 MNHEY, CDR2 SMNVEV (reference sequence). The trim removed 0 bases at V and 4 bases at J, leaving 0 bases unmatched. This CDR3 has 13 amino acids. The CDR3 region has the DNA TGTGCCAGCAGTTTATCCGGGGGGTACGAGCAGTACTTC. Its protein product is CASSLSGGYEQYF.

The V gene is TRBV28, the J gene TRBJ2-1; 7 positions match TRBD1. V dropped 7 bases and J dropped 3; count of bases not matched to a gene: 9. Germline values: CDR1 MDHEN, CDR2 SYDVKM. The CDR3 is 15 residues long. The CDR3 spells CASTLDRDLYNEQFF. CDR3 sequence (DNA): TGTGCCAGCACCTTAGACAGGGACCTCTACAATGAGCAGTTCTTC.

The table lists this clone with a count of one. The J gene is TRBJ2-7, the V gene TRBV5-6; TRBD2 is a possible D gene (6 bases). Germline V gene lookup returns CDR1 SGHDT and CDR2 YYEEEE. The CDR3 totals 15 residues. V shed 2 bases and J shed 1 base, with 13 bases lying between them. CDR3 in amino acids: CASSFSRRASYEQYF. The CDR3 coding sequence is TGTGCCAGCAGCTTCTCTAGGAGGGCTTCCTACGAGCAGTACTTC.

This clone was observed once. The V gene is TRBV11-2, the J gene TRBJ2-2; D might be TRBD2 (5 bases). Germline loops: CDR1 SGHAT, CDR2 FQNNGV. The V end lost 3 bases, the J end lost 4 bases, and 15 bases lay between the germline ends. This CDR3 contains 16 residues. This CDR3 reads CASSLALTRGTGELFF. The CDR3 DNA is TGTGCCAGCAGCTTGGCACTGACCCGGGGCACCGGGGAGCTGTTTTTT.